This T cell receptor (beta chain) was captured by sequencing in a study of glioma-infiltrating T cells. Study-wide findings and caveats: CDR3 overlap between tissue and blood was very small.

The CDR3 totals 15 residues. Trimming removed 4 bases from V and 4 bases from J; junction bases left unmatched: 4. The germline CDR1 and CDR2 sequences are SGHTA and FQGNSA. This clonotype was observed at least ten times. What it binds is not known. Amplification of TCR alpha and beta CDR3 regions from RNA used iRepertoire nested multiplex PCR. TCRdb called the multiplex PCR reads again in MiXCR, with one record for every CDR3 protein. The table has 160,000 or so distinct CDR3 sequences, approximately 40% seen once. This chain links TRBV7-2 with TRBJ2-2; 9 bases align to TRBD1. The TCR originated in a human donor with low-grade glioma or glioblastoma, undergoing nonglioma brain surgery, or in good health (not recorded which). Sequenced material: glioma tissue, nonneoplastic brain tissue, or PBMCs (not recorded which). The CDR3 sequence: CASSSRQGGTGELFF. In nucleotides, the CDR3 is TGTGCCAGCAGCTCGCGACAGGGGGGCACCGGGGAGCTGTTTTTT.